This T cell receptor beta chain was recorded in a study of blood T cell repertoires in COVID-19. Study-level information: Sites across the United States, Italy and Spain contributed samples from acute and convalescent COVID-19. T cells, B-cell-depleted T cells, or PBMCs provided the cDNA or gDNA that served as material.

Original handling: The assay estimated nucleated cells by amplifying reference gene primers. Repertoires were generated with immunoSEQ multiplex PCR, while TCRdb's copy carries only in-frame clones and drops some. V, J and clone size are taken as reported in that table, and D and trimming were inferred from the DNA itself. The repertoire holds fewer than 400,000 clones, with approximately 83% as singletons. Cohort placement rested on clinical history that participants reported themselves. V was shortened by 0 bases and J by 5 bases, with 16 bases between the two germline ends. The V gene's germline CDR1 is SGHDN and CDR2 FVKESK. This CDR3 has 16 amino acids.

This rearrangement joins TRBV14 to TRBJ2-5; TRBD1 might be the D (7 bases). Sequenced sample: PBMCs or T cells enriched from blood (not recorded which). This sequence originates from a man aged 30 to 39 who had recovered from COVID-19. The CDR3 loop is CASSQERRGAWETQYF. In DNA, the CDR3 is TGTGCCAGCAGCCAAGAACGCAGGGGGGCTTGGGAGACCCAGTACTTC.